Reported below is one TCR beta chain. Germline V gene data show CDR1 as MNHEY and CDR2 as SVGAGI. The V gene end was trimmed by 4 bases and the J gene end by 0 bases; junction bases not matched to a gene: 6. This CDR3 is 16 amino acids long. Sequencing used immunoSEQ multiplex PCR; TCRdb keeps in-frame clones, though not all of them. In the table there are more than 95,000 clones, about 91% of which are singletons. The record originates from a study of OX40 agonist ivuxolimab in advanced cancers. Sequencing was performed on CD4+ or CD8+ T cells sorted from blood, taken in a trial of the OX40 agonist ivuxolimab. The chain has TRBV6-5 and TRBJ2-1; 7 bases are shared with TRBD2. The sequence derives from an adult with an advanced solid tumor such as melanoma, head and neck, liver or kidney cancer. In DNA form, the CDR3 reads TGTGCCAGCAGTTTGTCGGGAGGTACCTCCTACAATGAGCAGTTCTTC. This encodes CASSLSGGTSYNEQFF.